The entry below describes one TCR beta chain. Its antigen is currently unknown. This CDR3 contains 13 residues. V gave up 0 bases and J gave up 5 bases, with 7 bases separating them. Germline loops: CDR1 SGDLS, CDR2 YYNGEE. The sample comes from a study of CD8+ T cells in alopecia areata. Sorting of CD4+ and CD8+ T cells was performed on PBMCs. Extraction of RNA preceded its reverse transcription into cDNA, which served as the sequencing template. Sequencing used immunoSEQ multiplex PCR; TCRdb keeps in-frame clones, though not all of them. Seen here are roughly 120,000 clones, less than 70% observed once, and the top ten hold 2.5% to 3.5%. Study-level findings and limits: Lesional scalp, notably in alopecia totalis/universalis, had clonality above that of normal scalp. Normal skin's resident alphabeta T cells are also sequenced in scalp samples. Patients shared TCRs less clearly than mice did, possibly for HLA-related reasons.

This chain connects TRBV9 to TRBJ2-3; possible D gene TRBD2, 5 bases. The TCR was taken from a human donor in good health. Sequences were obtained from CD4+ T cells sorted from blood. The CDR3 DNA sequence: TGTGCCAGCAGCGTAGGAGGGCTAGATACGCAGTATTTT. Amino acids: CASSVGGLDTQYF. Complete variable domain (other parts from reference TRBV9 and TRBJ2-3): DSGVTQTPKHLITATGQRVTLRCSPRSGDLSVYWYQQSLDQGLQFLIQYYNGEERAKGNILERFSAQQFPDLHSELNLSSLELGDSALYFCASSVGGLDTQYFGPGTRLTVL.